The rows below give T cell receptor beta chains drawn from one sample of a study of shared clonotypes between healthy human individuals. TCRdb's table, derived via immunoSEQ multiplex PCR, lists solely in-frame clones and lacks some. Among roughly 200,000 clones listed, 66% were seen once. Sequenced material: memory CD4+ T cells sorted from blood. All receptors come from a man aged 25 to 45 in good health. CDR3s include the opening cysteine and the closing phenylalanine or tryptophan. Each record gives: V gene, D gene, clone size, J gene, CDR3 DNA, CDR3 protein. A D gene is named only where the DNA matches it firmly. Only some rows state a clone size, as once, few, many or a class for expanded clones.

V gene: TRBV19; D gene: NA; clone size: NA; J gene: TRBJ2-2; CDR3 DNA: TGTGCCAGTAGTATACCACAGGGATCCACCGGGGAGCTGTTTTTT; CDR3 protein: CASSIPQGSTGELFF
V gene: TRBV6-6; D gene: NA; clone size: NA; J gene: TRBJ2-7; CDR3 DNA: TGTGCCAGCAGCCCGGGACAACTCTACGAGCAGTACTTC; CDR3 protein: CASSPGQLYEQYF
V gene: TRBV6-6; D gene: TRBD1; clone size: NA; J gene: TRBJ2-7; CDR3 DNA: TGTGCCAGCAGGACTTACCAGGGGGAGAACGACGAGCAGTACTTC; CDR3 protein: CASRTYQGENDEQYF
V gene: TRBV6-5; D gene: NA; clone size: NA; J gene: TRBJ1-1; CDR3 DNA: TGTGCCAGCAAAAGGCCGAACACTGAAGCTTTCTTT; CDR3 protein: CASKRPNTEAFF
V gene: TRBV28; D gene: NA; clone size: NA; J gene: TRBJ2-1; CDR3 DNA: TGTGCCAGCGAGAGAGCCTTCTACAATGAGCAGTTCTTC; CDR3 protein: CASERAFYNEQFF
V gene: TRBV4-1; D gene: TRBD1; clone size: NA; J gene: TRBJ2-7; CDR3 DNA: TGCGCCAGCAGCCAAGAGCGGACAGGGATCTACGAGCAGTACTTC; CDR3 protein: CASSQERTGIYEQYF
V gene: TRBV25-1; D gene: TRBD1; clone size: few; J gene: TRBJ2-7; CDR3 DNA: TGTGCCAGCAGTGACCCACACGGGACAGGATTTTCCTACGAGCAGTACTTC; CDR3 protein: CASSDPHGTGFSYEQYF
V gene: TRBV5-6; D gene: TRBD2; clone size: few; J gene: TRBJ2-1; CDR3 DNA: TGTGCCAGCACCAAGCGGGGGGAAAACAATGAGCAGTTCTTC; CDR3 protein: CASTKRGENNEQFF
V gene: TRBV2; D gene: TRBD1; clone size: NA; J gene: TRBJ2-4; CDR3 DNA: TGTGCCAGCATCCCCGGGACAGAAAACATTCAGTACTTC; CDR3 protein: CASIPGTENIQYF
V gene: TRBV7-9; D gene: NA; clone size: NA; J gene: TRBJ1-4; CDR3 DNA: TGTGCCAGCAGCTTAGCGGGGACAACTAATGAAAAACTGTTTTTT; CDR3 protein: CASSLAGTTNEKLFF
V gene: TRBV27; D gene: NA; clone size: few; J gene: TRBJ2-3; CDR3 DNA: TGTGCCAGCAGCCTTTCCCTCCCGGGCTCCACAGATACGCAGTATTTT; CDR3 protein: CASSLSLPGSTDTQYF
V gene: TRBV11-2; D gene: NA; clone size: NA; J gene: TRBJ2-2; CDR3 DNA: TGTGCCAGCAGCCTGACAGTCAACACCGGGGAGCTGTTTTTT; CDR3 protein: CASSLTVNTGELFF
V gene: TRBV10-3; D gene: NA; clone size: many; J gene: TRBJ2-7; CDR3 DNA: TGTGCCATCAGTGAGTCGAGGCAGGGACAAGGATCTTACGAGCAGTACTTC; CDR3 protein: CAISESRQGQGSYEQYF